This entry describes one T cell receptor (beta chain). Its recognized antigen is unknown. Per-nucleotide qualities are absent, and no much larger clonotype sits a single base away. The sample belongs to a study of T cell responses to AZD1222 COVID-19 vaccine (dated by TCRdb to about 2021). Notes on the research overall: TCR sequencing covered about 230 trial participants: approximately 200 given two doses of AZD1222 and around 25 given two doses of MenACWY control vaccine. Trial participants were enrolled by age into subgroups of 18-55, 56-69 and 70-plus years, and roughly 150, 30 and 60 TCR-sequenced participants, respectively, were included in these subgroups. General findings and caveats noted by the study authors: The 56-69-year group was small, and its depth increase did not reach significance, likely because of low power. Most participants were white British and females outnumbered males, and the authors suggested that clonal diversity may have been underestimated. No day 14 peak-response samples were available, so repertoires were characterized only after the peak T cell response. The vaccine-associated CD4 TCRs covered the entire spike protein, and the dominant responses fell in regions 160-218 and 743-854. Reportedly, close to half of the unique spike-specific TCRs recognized epitopes lying outside the regions that are mutated in the B.1.351 and B.1.1.7 variants. Conclusions about previously exposed vaccinees are limited because only five to seven AZD1222 recipients were SARS-CoV-2 seropositive at baseline. After two AZD1222 doses, spike-specific TCR breadth and depth were significantly higher than at day 0 and than in MenACWY recipients.

Sample time point, as interpreted from the label and publication: about 28 days (+/-7) after the second vaccine dose. AZD1222 recipients given second doses at about 4 weeks or at about 12 weeks were pooled, since spike-specific TCR depth and breadth were not found to differ between the two schedules. Vaccinee samples were obtained from the UK trials COV001 and COV002, which included a single-blind randomized controlled phase 2/3 trial of AZD1222 (ChAdOx1 nCoV-19) in healthy adults. For TCRbeta chain sequencing, PBMC samples were collected from trial participants at day 0 and at day 28 after the second dose. The CDR3 regions of human TCRbeta chains were subjected to immunosequencing. Per the original workflow: TCRs in the repertoires were matched against a reference library of SARS-CoV-2-specific TCRs that had been generated with the MIRA antigen-specificity platform. Breadth meant the fraction of unique TCRs that were SARS-CoV-2-associated, whereas depth meant the fraction of total T cells that were SARS-CoV-2-associated. Using the MIRA data, each spike-specific TCR was assigned both to the spike region to which the TCR was reactive and to a CD4 or CD8 class. Log10-transformed breadth and depth values were compared by one-way ANOVA with Sidak's multiple comparisons tests. TCRdb obtained this table from immuneACCESS and retained in-frame rearrangements with V and J assigned. These tables miss some clones; where compared with another copy, unresolved V genes account for less than half of the shortfall, and the remainder is unexplained. D and trimming were read from the DNA, whereas the V and J calls and clone size are those reported in that table. In this sample the table shows about 150,000 clones, about 90% of which occur a single time. The ten largest clones capture about 4% of the sample.

The germline V gene provides CDR1 ENHRY and CDR2 SYGVKD. There are 16 amino acids in the CDR3, from cysteine to phenylalanine inclusive. Only CDR3 DNA remains: 48 bases, in frame from the first base. V is cut by 10 bases and J by 0 bases, and the space between the germline ends is 22 bases. This sequence originates from an adult who received the AZD1222 COVID-19 vaccine. The rearranged chain carries TRBV10-3 and TRBJ2-7; TRBD1 is a possible D gene, resting on 5 matching bases. The input for sequencing was peripheral blood, taken 28 days after the second AZD1222 dose. CDR3 region: CATRWGAIGSSYEQYF. The sequenced DNA is TGTGCCACCCGGTGGGGCGCAATCGGAAGCTCCTACGAGCAGTACTTC.